The next 20 T cell receptor beta chains were all read from a single sample in a study of T-cell reconstitution after alpha-beta-depleted transplantation in children. Using unique molecular identifiers, the investigators prepared the TCRbeta library. One entry per CDR3 protein, called by TCRdb with MiXCR from the PCR reads. The sample holds 300,000 to 400,000 distinct CDR3 sequences, roughly 15% seen once. This specimen was PBMCs, taken from the stem cell graft. Receptors originate from a human donor who donated a stem cell graft to a child with Fanconi anemia.

The CDR3 loop is CASSYPLTGLVGGAFEQYV. For the CDR3, the DNA is TGTGCCAGCAGTTATCCTTTGACAGGACTTGTTGGCGGAGCCTTTGAGCAGTACGTC. V is TRBV2 and J is TRBJ2-7; a weak D match, TRBD1 (6 bases). CDR3 length: 19 residues. The V gene lost 5 bases and the J gene lost 7 bases, with 33 bases spanning the gap. Germline CDR1 and CDR2: SNHLY and FYNNEI.

In its sample, this clonotype was seen a few times. The chain recombines TRBV4-2 with TRBJ1-6, with 7 nucleotides matching TRBD1. Germline CDR1 is LGHNA and CDR2 is YNFKEQ. Trimming cost V 1 base and J 7 bases; bases outside gene matches: 4. This CDR3 contains 15 residues. The CDR3 DNA follows: TGTGCCAGCAGCCAAGGGGGACAGCAGAATTCACCCCTCCACTTT. Amino acid sequence: CASSQGGQQNSPLHF.

The V gene is TRBV20-1, the J gene TRBJ2-1; TRBD2 aligns across 11 bases. The CDR3 is made up of 14 amino acids. Trimming removed 5 bases from V and 14 bases from J; junction bases left unmatched: 14. CDR1 and CDR2 (germline): DFQATT, SNEGSKA (reference sequence). CDR3 region: CSAHLLISGGAKFF. The CDR3 DNA is TGCAGTGCTCACCTCTTAATTAGCGGGGGGGCCAAGTTCTTC.

The chain carries TRBV5-6 and TRBJ1-1; no firm D call. The length of the CDR3 is 15 residues. The V gene lost 0 bases and the J gene lost 5 bases, with 14 bases spanning the gap. Germline CDR1 reads SGHDT; CDR2 reads YYEEEE. CDR3 nucleotides: TGTGCCAGCAGCTTGGCCGGTTCTGAGGTTACTGAAGCTTTCTTT. Translation gives CASSLAGSEVTEAFF.

Only a few counts were recorded for this clonotype. This chain joins TRBV6-2 or TRBV6-3 and TRBJ2-4, with D maybe TRBD2 (6 bases). The CDR3 covers 15 residues. Between the trimmed V and J ends, which lost 7 bases and 2 bases, there was a span of 15 bases. In germline, CDR1 is MNHEY, CDR2 SVGEGT. The CDR3 DNA sequence: TGTGCCAGCACCCTCGGGGGACGGTCCAAAAACATTCAGTACTTC. Residues: CASTLGGRSKNIQYF.

This clonotype has a handful of counts. This chain links TRBV6-2 or TRBV6-3 with TRBJ2-7; D is perhaps TRBD2 (5 bases). CDR3 length: 16 residues. Germline V gives CDR1 MNHEY, CDR2 SVGEGT. The V end lost 6 bases, the J end lost 3 bases, and 21 bases lay between the germline ends. CDR3 DNA sequence: TGTGCCAGCAGAACCCGCTCCTCGGGCGGGCTCTACGAGCAGTACGTC. Residues: CASRTRSSGGLYEQYV.

This clonotype was counted many times. The chain links TRBV7-8 to TRBJ1-1, with D possibly being TRBD1 (5 bases). V was trimmed by 6 bases and J by 1 base, leaving 12 bases between them. Germline assignment: CDR1 SGHVS and CDR2 FQNEAQ. The CDR3 is made up of 14 amino acids. The DNA for the CDR3 is TGTGCCAGCAGTTTCCGACAGCCGAACACTGAAGCTTTCTTT. This translates into CASSFRQPNTEAFF.

A few counts support this clonotype. The chain uses TRBV7-2 and TRBJ1-6; no clear D. Trimming stripped 8 bases from V and 9 bases from J, with 8 bases between. The CDR3 runs to 11 residues. Germline values: CDR1 SGHTA, CDR2 FQGNSA. In DNA form, the CDR3 reads TGTGCCAGCGGATCGAGTTCACCCCTCCACTTT. Its protein is CASGSSSPLHF.

V usage is TRBV5-1 and J usage is TRBJ2-6; D remains unclear. V was shortened by 1 base and J by 0 bases, with 5 bases between the two germline ends. CDR1 is SGHRS, CDR2 YFSETQ, per germline. The CDR3 is 15 amino acids. The CDR3 DNA is TGCGCCAGCAGCTTGATGGACTCTGGGGCCAACGTCCTGACTTTC. It codes for CASSLMDSGANVLTF.

V and J are TRBV7-2 and TRBJ2-1; 8 bases agree with TRBD1. Germline assignment: CDR1 SGHTA and CDR2 FQGNSA. J lost 8 bases, V lost 5 bases, and 11 bases had no gene match. The CDR3 covers 15 residues. The DNA for the CDR3 is TGTGCCAGCAGCCGAACCGGACAGGGTTGGGATGAGCAGTTCTTC. It encodes CASSRTGQGWDEQFF. Combining the CDR3 with reference TRBV7-2 and TRBJ2-1 gives the whole variable domain GAGVSQSPSNKVTEKGKDVELRCDPISGHTALYWYRQSLGQGLEFLIYFQGNSAPDKSGLPSDRFSAERTGGSVSTLTIQRTQQEDSAVYLCASSRTGQGWDEQFFGPGTRLTVL.

The chain employs TRBV7-2 and TRBJ2-1, with a tentative D call TRBD2 (7 bases). The CDR3 loop spans 17 amino acids. Trimming took off 1 base at V and 6 bases at J, with 19 bases between the two ends. Germline assignment: CDR1 SGHTA and CDR2 FQGNSA. The CDR3 protein is CASSLVVRGARFNEQFF. Written as DNA, the CDR3 is TGTGCCAGCAGCTTAGTAGTTCGGGGGGCGAGGTTCAATGAGCAGTTCTTC.

The chain uses TRBV10-3 and TRBJ2-3; D remains unclear. V lost 6 bases and J 2 bases, leaving 15 bases between the germline ends. In germline, CDR1 is ENHRY, CDR2 SYGVKD. This CDR3 is 15 amino acids long. DNA for the CDR3: TGTGCCATCAGGGCCGATTTTGGGCCCACAGATACGCAGTATTTT. Translation: CAIRADFGPTDTQYF.

In this sample, this clonotype turned up a few times. The chain links TRBV27 to TRBJ2-3; tentative D call: TRBD2 (6 bases). CDR1 and CDR2 from the germline V gene are MNHEY and SMNVEV (reference sequence). V was clipped by 5 bases and J by 4 bases, with 19 bases between them. The CDR3 is 16 residues long. The CDR3 DNA follows: TGTGCCAGCAGTCCCCTGACGCGGGAACGAGCAGATACGCAGTATTTT. The encoded protein is CASSPLTRERADTQYF.

The CDR3 bases are TGTGCCAGCAGCCAAGATTTGGTTAGGGGAAGCGGCTACGAGCAGTACTTC. It codes for CASSQDLVRGSGYEQYF. The chain links TRBV3-1 to TRBJ2-7; D assignment may be TRBD1 or TRBD2 (5 bases each). Germline CDR1 reads LGHDT; CDR2 reads YNNKEL (reference sequence). V was clipped by 0 bases and J by 3 bases, with 18 bases between them. The CDR3 covers 17 residues.

This sequence joins TRBV10-3 and TRBJ2-1; TRBD1 agrees at 9 bases. The J segment lost 10 bases and the V segment lost 8 bases, leaving 3 bases of the junction unmatched. The CDR3 contains 11 residues. Germline CDR1 ENHRY, CDR2 SYGVKD. CDR3 region: CAIRDREEQFF. CDR3 sequence (DNA): TGTGCCATCCGGGACAGGGAAGAGCAGTTCTTC.

The rearrangement joins TRBV7-9 to TRBJ1-1; D is unclear. The V gene's germline CDR1 is SEHNR and CDR2 FQNEAQ (reference sequence). The CDR3 contains 12 residues. V was shortened by 1 base and J by 10 bases, with 10 bases between the two germline ends. CDR3 sequence reads: CASSLGTGRAFF. DNA for the CDR3: TGTGCCAGCAGCTTAGGTACGGGAAGAGCTTTCTTT.

The rearrangement uses TRBV7-6 and TRBJ1-1; TRBD1 matches at 7 bases. The CDR3 is 15 amino acids. CDR1 SGHVS and CDR2 FNYEAQ come from the germline V gene. The V segment lost 2 bases and the J segment 0 bases; nucleotides outside the gene matches: 3. CDR3 in amino acids: CASSLIGTVNTEAFF. CDR3 DNA sequence: TGTGCCAGCAGCTTAATCGGGACAGTGAACACTGAAGCTTTCTTT. The full variable domain, completed using reference TRBV7-6 and TRBJ1-1, is GAGVSQSPRYKVTKRGQDVALRCDPISGHVSLYWYRQALGQGPEFLTYFNYEAQQDKSGLPNDRFSAERPEGSISTLTIQRTEQRDSAMYRCASSLIGTVNTEAFFGQGTRLTVV.

This clonotype came up a few times. The chain combines TRBV4-3 with TRBJ1-1; D unresolved. V lost 2 bases and J 1 base, leaving 8 bases between the germline ends. Germline-derived CDR1 and CDR2 are LGHNA and YSLEER. The CDR3 totals 14 residues. CDR3 bases: TGCGCCAGCAGCCAATGGACGGAGAACACTGAAGCTTTCTTT. Encoded protein: CASSQWTENTEAFF.

V usage is TRBV7-8 and J usage is TRBJ1-1, with D uncertain. This CDR3 region has 14 residues. Germline lookup yields CDR1 SGHVS and CDR2 FQNEAQ. V lost 5 bases and J lost 2, with 12 bases in between. CDR3 nucleotide sequence: TGTGCCAGCAGCCGTGACATGGGTAACACTGAAGCTTTCTTT. Its protein product is CASSRDMGNTEAFF.

This clonotype has a count of ten or more. V usage is TRBV5-1 and J usage is TRBJ1-2; no definite D call. Trimming removed 5 bases at V and 5 bases at J, with 13 bases between. CDR3 length: 13 amino acids. Germline CDR1 is SGHRS and CDR2 is YFSETQ. In DNA, the CDR3 is TGCGCCAGCAGTCCCGATGGTCGTTATGGCTACACCTTC. Its protein is CASSPDGRYGYTF.